What follows are 19 T cell receptor beta chains derived from one specimen sequenced in a study of technical replicates of blood from a few donors. TCRdb's table, derived via immunoSEQ multiplex PCR, lists solely in-frame clones and lacks some. The table has approximately 41,000 clones, around 96% seen once. Sequenced: T cells isolated from PBMCs. All receptors derive from a human donor in good health.

The chain carries TRBV6-1 and TRBJ2-7; D might be TRBD1 (6 bases). V lost 6 bases to trimming and J lost 3 bases, with 15 bases between them. This CDR3 has 14 residues. Looked up from germline, CDR1 is MNHNS and CDR2 is SASEGT. The DNA for the CDR3 is TGTGCCAGCAGCCCGAGGATAGGGGGCTACGAGCAGTACTTC. Its protein product is CASSPRIGGYEQYF.

This chain links TRBV2 with TRBJ1-3; D unresolved. Germline V gives CDR1 SNHLY, CDR2 FYNNEI. The CDR3 contains 14 residues. Between the trimmed V and J ends, which lost 7 bases and 0 bases, there was a span of 10 bases. CDR3 sequence: CASTRDFSGNTIYF. The CDR3 bases are TGTGCCAGCACCCGGGATTTCTCTGGAAACACCATATATTTT.

The chain couples TRBV5-4 to TRBJ1-1; D gene uncertain. The CDR3 extends over 15 amino acids. Per the germline V gene, CDR1 is SGHNT and CDR2 is YYREEE (reference sequence). V was clipped by 1 base and J by 0 bases, with 10 bases between them. The CDR3 is CASSLSAAMNTEAFF. The CDR3 DNA follows: TGTGCCAGCAGCTTGTCGGCGGCTATGAACACTGAAGCTTTCTTT.

This clone has only one observation. The J gene is TRBJ2-5, the V gene TRBV29-1; tentatively, D is TRBD1 (6 bases). V lost 3 bases and J lost 5, with 16 bases in between. This CDR3 is 14 amino acids long. Germline-derived CDR1 and CDR2 are SQVTM and ANQGSEA. CDR3: CSVDAHRVRETQYF. CDR3 sequence (DNA): TGCAGCGTTGATGCCCACAGGGTTAGGGAGACCCAGTACTTC.

This rearrangement joins TRBV30 to TRBJ1-1; D not certain. The length of the CDR3 is 13 residues. Germline V gene lookup returns CDR1 GTSNPN and CDR2 SVGIG (reference sequence). The V end lost 1 base, the J end lost 8 bases, and 14 bases lay between the germline ends. Written as DNA, the CDR3 is TGTGCCTGGAGTGGCACTTACAGTCTCGAAGCTTTCTTT. Translation gives CAWSGTYSLEAFF.

The J gene is TRBJ2-7, the V gene TRBV6-6; unclear D gene. The CDR3 totals 13 residues. The germline CDR1 and CDR2 sequences are MNHNY and SVGAGI (reference sequence). V was shortened by 0 bases and J by 2 bases, with 5 bases between the two germline ends. In DNA form, the CDR3 reads TGTGCCAGCAGTTACTCTATAACCTACGAGCAGTACTTC. This codes for CASSYSITYEQYF.

This chain uses TRBV10-3 with TRBJ1-1; no definite D call. Trimming left V 2 bases short and J 1 base short, with 8 bases between. Germline V gene lookup returns CDR1 ENHRY and CDR2 SYGVKD. The CDR3 covers 14 residues. The CDR3 bases are TGTGCCATCAGTGAGGCAGGCAGGAACACTGAAGCTTTCTTT. Translation gives CAISEAGRNTEAFF.

This chain links TRBV4-1 with TRBJ2-7; TRBD2 matches at 8 bases. V lost 2 bases to trimming and J lost 2 bases; unmatched junction nucleotides: 5. The CDR3 sequence is 15 residues long. Germline-derived CDR1 and CDR2 are MGHRA and YSYEKL. The CDR3 here is CASSQTLAATYEQYF. CDR3 nucleotides: TGCGCCAGCAGCCAAACACTAGCGGCAACCTACGAGCAGTACTTC.

V is TRBV4-1 and J is TRBJ2-7, with TRBD2 matching over 9 bases. From germline, CDR1 is MGHRA and CDR2 YSYEKL. The length of the CDR3 is 14 residues. The ends lost 6 bases at V and 2 bases at J; junction bases unmatched: 5. CDR3 protein: CASSGTSKTYEQYF. The DNA of the CDR3 is TGCGCCAGCAGTGGGACTAGCAAAACCTACGAGCAGTACTTC.

This chain links TRBV30 with TRBJ2-7, with D perhaps matching TRBD1 (6 bases). V was shortened by 8 bases and J by 5 bases, with 13 bases between the two germline ends. The germline CDR1 and CDR2 sequences are GTSNPN and SVGIG (reference sequence). The CDR3 is 11 residues long. CDR3 protein: CARSGAHEQYF. Written as DNA, the CDR3 is TGTGCCCGATCAGGGGCCCACGAGCAGTACTTC.

The CDR3 is CASSVAGQGRDNEQFF. CDR3 sequence (DNA): TGTGCCAGCAGCGTCGCAGGACAGGGTAGGGACAATGAGCAGTTCTTC. This rearrangement joins TRBV9 to TRBJ2-1; 8 nucleotides align to TRBD1. V was pared by 2 bases and J by 5 bases, with 9 bases of the junction left unmatched. The V gene's germline CDR1 is SGDLS and CDR2 YYNGEE. The CDR3 is 16 residues long.

This clone was observed once. This sequence joins TRBV19 and TRBJ2-7; TRBD2 agrees at 12 bases. The CDR3 is made up of 14 amino acids. Trimming removed 5 bases from V and 2 bases from J; junction bases left unmatched: 1. CDR1 is LNHDA and CDR2 is SQIVND in the germline V gene (reference sequence). CDR3: CASSGLAGTYEQYF. The CDR3 DNA reads TGTGCCAGTAGTGGACTAGCGGGGACCTACGAGCAGTACTTC.

The chain carries TRBV4-2 and TRBJ2-2, with D possibly TRBD2 on 6 matching bases. This CDR3 is 16 amino acids long. Germline V gene data show CDR1 as LGHNA and CDR2 as YNFKEQ. V was trimmed by 1 base and J by 5 bases, leaving 14 bases between them. The CDR3: CASSQVTGAATGELFF. The CDR3 DNA reads TGTGCCAGCAGCCAAGTAACGGGAGCGGCGACCGGGGAGCTGTTTTTT.

The chain uses TRBV5-6 and TRBJ2-1, with D possibly TRBD1 on 5 matching bases. CDR3 length: 15 amino acids. The V gene lost 4 bases and the J gene lost 6 bases, with 17 bases spanning the gap. Looked up from germline, CDR1 is SGHDT and CDR2 is YYEEEE. DNA for the CDR3: TGTGCCAGCAGCAGAACCCAGGGTCCCTTCAATGAGCAGTTCTTC. This sequence encodes CASSRTQGPFNEQFF.

In its sample, this clone was seen a few times. This rearrangement joins TRBV6-8 to TRBJ2-7, with 13 bases matching TRBD2. This CDR3 region has 14 residues. With V trimmed by 7 bases and J by 4 bases, 4 bases remained unmatched. Germline V gene sequence: CDR1 MNHGY, CDR2 SAAAGT. The CDR3 coding sequence is TGTGCCAGCACAAGGACTAGCGGGAGTTACGAGCAGTACTTC. This encodes CASTRTSGSYEQYF.

The rearrangement joins TRBV2 to TRBJ1-2, with D possibly matching TRBD1 (5 bases). Germline CDR1 reads SNHLY; CDR2 reads FYNNEI. Deletions cut 4 bases from V and 4 bases from J, with 10 bases between. The CDR3 loop spans 13 amino acids. The CDR3, as DNA: TGTGCCAGCAGTGTATACAGGAGCTATGGCTACACCTTC. This gives the protein CASSVYRSYGYTF.

The V and J genes are TRBV28 and TRBJ2-2; 7 bases match TRBD1. This CDR3 has 15 residues. Germline lookup yields CDR1 MDHEN and CDR2 SYDVKM. Trimming removed 7 bases from V and 1 base from J; junction bases left unmatched: 6. CDR3 protein: CASTSRDRNTGELFF. As DNA, the CDR3 is TGTGCCAGCACATCCCGGGACAGGAACACCGGGGAGCTGTTTTTT.

V usage is TRBV28 and J usage is TRBJ1-4; no clear D gene. The germline gives CDR1 MDHEN, CDR2 SYDVKM. Trimming removed 3 bases at V and 8 bases at J, with 16 bases between. This CDR3 has 15 amino acids. The CDR3 coding sequence is TGTGCCAGCAGTTTCCTTCTGGAGGGTGGGGAAAAACTGTTTTTT. Its translation is CASSFLLEGGEKLFF.

The rearrangement uses TRBV9 and TRBJ2-2; D is uncertain. The CDR3 runs 13 residues. The V end lost 0 bases, the J end lost 7 bases, and 7 bases lay between the germline ends. Per germline, CDR1 SGDLS and CDR2 YYNGEE. Written as DNA, the CDR3 is TGTGCCAGCAGCGTAGGCGCGGTCGGGGAGCTGTTTTTT. It specifies CASSVGAVGELFF.